The 16 T cell receptor beta chains in this list originate from one sample, sequenced in a study of CD8+ T cells in alopecia areata. As to treatment: oral pan-JAK inhibitor, 5-10 mg twice daily. Reverse transcription of extracted RNA yielded cDNA, which provided the sequencing template. Repertoires were generated with immunoSEQ multiplex PCR, while TCRdb's copy carries only in-frame clones and drops some. The table has about 180,000 clones, about half seen once; the top ten hold roughly 9.1%. Sample: CD8+ T cells sorted from blood, taken around week 52, from a patient treated with tofacitinib. The receptors were sampled from a human donor with alopecia areata.

The chain combines TRBV13 with TRBJ2-7, with unresolved D. The germline V gene encodes CDR1 PRHDT and CDR2 FYEKMQ (reference sequence). The CDR3 loop spans 11 amino acids. V dropped 5 bases and J dropped 7 bases, with 9 bases sitting between them. CDR3 in amino acids: CASSAMGEQYF. The CDR3 nucleotides are TGTGCCAGCAGCGCCATGGGGGAGCAGTACTTC.

The V gene is TRBV7-9, the J gene TRBJ1-2; D call uncertain. In germline, CDR1 is SEHNR, CDR2 FQNEAQ (reference sequence). Trimming left V 2 bases short and J 2 bases short, with 6 bases between. CDR3 size: 13 residues. The CDR3 nucleotides are TGTGCCAGCAGCTTATCACAGAACTATGGCTACACCTTC. Translated: CASSLSQNYGYTF.

This clone came up a few times. Other DNA sequences from this sample encode an identical CDR3 as well. The chain is built from TRBV7-2 and TRBJ2-3; no reliable D call. Germline V gives CDR1 SGHTA, CDR2 FQGNSA. This CDR3 has 11 residues. V lost 5 bases and J 6 bases, leaving 6 bases between the germline ends. In DNA form, the CDR3 reads TGTGCCAGCAGCCTACTTGATACGCAGTATTTT. Amino acid sequence: CASSLLDTQYF.

The rearrangement links TRBV6-6 to TRBJ1-2; D unclear. CDR1 is MNHNY and CDR2 is SVGAGI in the germline V gene (reference sequence). The CDR3 spans 14 residues. Trimming cost V 2 bases and J 0 bases, with 7 bases left between them. The DNA for the CDR3 is TGTGCCAGCAGTTACGCAACACCTAACTATGGCTACACCTTC. Its translation is CASSYATPNYGYTF.

The J gene is TRBJ2-7, the V gene TRBV5-1; 9 nucleotides line up with TRBD1. This CDR3 spans 14 amino acids. The V gene's germline CDR1 is SGHRS and CDR2 YFSETQ. V trimming: 4 bases; J trimming: 4 bases; junction bases outside the gene matches: 6. CDR3 protein: CASSLGTGTYEQYF. The CDR3 DNA sequence: TGCGCCAGCAGCCTCGGGACAGGGACTTACGAGCAGTACTTC.

The rearrangement joins TRBV25-1 to TRBJ1-2; D unresolved. The CDR3 contains 18 residues. Germline V gene lookup returns CDR1 MGHDK and CDR2 SYGVNS. The V end was cut by 5 bases, the J end by 1 base, with 23 bases between. The DNA for the CDR3 is TGTGCCAGCAGTCCACGAAGTCTCCGGCAGCAGAATAACTATGGCTACACCTTC. It codes for CASSPRSLRQQNNYGYTF.

V is TRBV13 and J is TRBJ1-5; no clear D gene. Germline CDR1 and CDR2: PRHDT and FYEKMQ (reference sequence). The CDR3 runs 14 residues. Between the trimmed V and J ends, which lost 0 bases and 2 bases, there was a span of 5 bases. In nucleotides, the CDR3 is TGTGCCAGCAGCTTAGGGGGAGGCAATCAGCCCCAGCATTTT. Its translation: CASSLGGGNQPQHF.

V and J are TRBV30 and TRBJ2-5; no firm D call. CDR3 size: 11 residues. V shed 0 bases and J shed 11 bases, with 10 bases lying between them. Looked up from germline, CDR1 is GTSNPN and CDR2 is SVGIG (reference sequence). CDR3 in amino acids: CAWSVLEEQYF. The CDR3 nucleotides read TGTGCCTGGAGTGTACTGGAAGAGCAGTACTTC.

The CDR3 DNA sequence: TGCAGCGGGCAGGGGGCGGGGGACACTGAAGCTTTCTTT. This encodes CSGQGAGDTEAFF. The V and J genes are TRBV29-1 and TRBJ1-1, with 8 positions matching TRBD1. Germline V CDR1 and CDR2: SQVTM, ANQGSEA. V shed 7 bases and J 3 bases; nucleotides not matched to a gene: 7. The CDR3 has 13 residues.

In this sample, this clone turned up once. The rearrangement links TRBV15 to TRBJ2-7; D remains unclear. The CDR3 has 14 amino acids. Germline assignment: CDR1 LNHNV and CDR2 YYDKDF (reference sequence). V dropped 1 base and J dropped 4 bases, with 11 bases sitting between them. For the CDR3, the DNA is TGTGCCACCAGCAGAGTTAGGAGTGCTTACGAGCAGTACTTC. Protein sequence: CATSRVRSAYEQYF.

There are a few counts of this clone. The V call is TRBV5-1, the J call TRBJ2-5; D is uncertain. The CDR3 contains 12 residues. V lost 3 bases to trimming and J lost 4 bases, with 7 bases between them. Germline V lookup: CDR1 SGHRS, CDR2 YFSETQ. CDR3 protein: CASSYPGETQYF. For the CDR3, the DNA is TGCGCCAGCAGCTACCCAGGAGAGACCCAGTACTTC.

This clone came up once. The chain combines TRBV27 with TRBJ2-5; 9 bases are shared with TRBD1. The CDR3 is made up of 16 amino acids. V lost 5 bases and J lost 2; bases outside the gene matches: 9. Germline V gives CDR1 MNHEY, CDR2 SMNVEV (reference sequence). CDR3 loop: CASSPLGQGLQETQYF. The CDR3 nucleotides are TGTGCCAGCAGTCCCCTCGGACAGGGGTTACAAGAGACCCAGTACTTC.

V gene TRBV9 combines with J gene TRBJ1-2; D not resolved. Germline CDR1 and CDR2: SGDLS and YYNGEE. The germline V and J ends were trimmed by 4 bases and 4 bases, with 11 bases remaining between them. There are 13 residues in the CDR3. CDR3 coding DNA: TGTGCCAGCAGCCCCCCGTTCGGCTATGGCTACACCTTC. Translating gives CASSPPFGYGYTF.

This clone was picked up one time. The genes are TRBV11-2 and TRBJ2-5; D unresolved. CDR3 length equals 13 residues. Per germline, CDR1 SGHAT and CDR2 FQNNGV. V was cut by 6 bases and J by 2 bases, with 10 bases left in between. CDR3 bases: TGTGCCAGCAGACCAGAGCTACAAGAGACCCAGTACTTC. Protein product: CASRPELQETQYF.

A single count supports this clone. The chain couples TRBV10-3 to TRBJ2-7; D tentatively fits TRBD1 or TRBD2 (5 bases each). The V gene lost 6 bases and the J gene lost 0 bases, with 9 bases spanning the gap. CDR3 length equals 13 residues. CDR1 ENHRY and CDR2 SYGVKD come from the germline V gene. For the CDR3, the DNA is TGTGCCATCAGAAGGGACGACTCCTACGAGCAGTACTTC. This gives the protein CAIRRDDSYEQYF.

The chain combines TRBV19 with TRBJ1-2; a weak D match, TRBD1 (6 bases). The CDR3 totals 14 residues. V lost 7 bases, J lost 7 bases, and 19 bases lay in between. Germline lookup yields CDR1 LNHDA and CDR2 SQIVND (reference sequence). The DNA for the CDR3 is TGTGCCAGTACTCTCTTGGGGGCGGGGACTGGCTACACCTTC. Translated, it gives CASTLLGAGTGYTF.